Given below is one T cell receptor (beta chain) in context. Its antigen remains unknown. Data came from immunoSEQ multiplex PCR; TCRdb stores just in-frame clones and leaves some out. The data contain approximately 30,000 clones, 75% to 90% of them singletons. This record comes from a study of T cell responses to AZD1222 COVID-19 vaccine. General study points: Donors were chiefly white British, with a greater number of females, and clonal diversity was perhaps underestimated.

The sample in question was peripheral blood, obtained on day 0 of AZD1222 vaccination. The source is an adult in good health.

Here the CDR3 DNA reads TGTGCCAGCAGTTACGCGAACAGGGCTGGGGCCAACGTCCTGACTTTC. It is translated as CASSYANRAGANVLTF. The chain has TRBV6-5 and TRBJ2-6; possibly TRBD1 for D (6 bases). Trimming took off 2 bases at V and 2 bases at J, with 10 bases between the two ends. This CDR3 is built from 16 residues. Per germline, CDR1 MNHEY and CDR2 SVGAGI.